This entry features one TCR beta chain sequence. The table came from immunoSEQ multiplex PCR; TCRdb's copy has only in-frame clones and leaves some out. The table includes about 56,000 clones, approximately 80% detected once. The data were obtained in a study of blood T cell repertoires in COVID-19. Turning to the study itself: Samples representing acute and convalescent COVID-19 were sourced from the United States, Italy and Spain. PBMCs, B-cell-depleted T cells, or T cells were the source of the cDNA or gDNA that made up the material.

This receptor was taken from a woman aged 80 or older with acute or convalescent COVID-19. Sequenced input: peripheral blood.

The CDR3 DNA reads TGTGCCAGCAGTTCTGGGGGCGAAGGGGACACTGAAGCTTTCTTT. Its protein product is CASSSGGEGDTEAFF. The gene calls are TRBV27 and TRBJ1-1; possible D gene TRBD1, 6 bases. The CDR3 runs to 15 residues. Trimming removed 4 bases from V and 3 bases from J, with 15 bases in between. Per germline, CDR1 MNHEY and CDR2 SMNVEV (reference sequence).